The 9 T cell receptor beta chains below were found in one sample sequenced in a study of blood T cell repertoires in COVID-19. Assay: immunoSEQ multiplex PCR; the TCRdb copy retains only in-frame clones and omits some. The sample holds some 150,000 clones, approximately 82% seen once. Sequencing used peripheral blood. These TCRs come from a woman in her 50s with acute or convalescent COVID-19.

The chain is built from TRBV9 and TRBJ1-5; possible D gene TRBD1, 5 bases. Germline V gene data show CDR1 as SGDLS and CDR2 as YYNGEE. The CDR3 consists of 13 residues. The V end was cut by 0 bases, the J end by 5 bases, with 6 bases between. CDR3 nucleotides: TGTGCCAGCAGCGTAGTAGGGGATCAGCCCCAGCATTTT. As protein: CASSVVGDQPQHF.

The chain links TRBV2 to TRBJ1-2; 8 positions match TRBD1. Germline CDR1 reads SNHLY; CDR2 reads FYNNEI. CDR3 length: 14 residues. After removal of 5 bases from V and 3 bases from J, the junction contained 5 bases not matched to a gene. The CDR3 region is CASSLGQGYYGYTF. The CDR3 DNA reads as TGTGCCAGCAGTCTAGGACAGGGTTACTATGGCTACACCTTC.

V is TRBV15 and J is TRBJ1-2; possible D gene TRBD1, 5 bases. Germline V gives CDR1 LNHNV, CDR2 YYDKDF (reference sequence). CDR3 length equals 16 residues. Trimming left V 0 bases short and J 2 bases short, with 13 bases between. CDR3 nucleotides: TGTGCCACCAGCAGAGATGGGGCCCGGATGAACTATGGCTACACCTTC. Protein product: CATSRDGARMNYGYTF.

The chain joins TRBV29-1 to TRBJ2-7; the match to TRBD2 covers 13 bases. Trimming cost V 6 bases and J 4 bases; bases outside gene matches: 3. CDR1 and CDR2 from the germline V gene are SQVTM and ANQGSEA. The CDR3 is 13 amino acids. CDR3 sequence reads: CSVSTSGGYEQYF. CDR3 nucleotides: TGCAGCGTCTCGACTAGCGGGGGGTACGAGCAGTACTTC.

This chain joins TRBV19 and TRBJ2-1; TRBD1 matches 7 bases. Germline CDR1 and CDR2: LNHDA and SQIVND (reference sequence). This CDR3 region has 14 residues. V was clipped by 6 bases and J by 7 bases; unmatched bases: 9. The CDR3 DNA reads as TGTGCCAGTAGAAGACAGGGCGGGTTGAATGAGCAGTTCTTC. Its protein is CASRRQGGLNEQFF. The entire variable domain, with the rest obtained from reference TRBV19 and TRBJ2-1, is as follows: DGGITQSPKYLFRKEGQNVTLSCEQNLNHDAMYWYRQDPGQGLRLIYYSQIVNDFQKGDIAEGYSVSREKKESFPLTVTSAQKNPTAFYLCASRRQGGLNEQFFGPGTRLTVL.

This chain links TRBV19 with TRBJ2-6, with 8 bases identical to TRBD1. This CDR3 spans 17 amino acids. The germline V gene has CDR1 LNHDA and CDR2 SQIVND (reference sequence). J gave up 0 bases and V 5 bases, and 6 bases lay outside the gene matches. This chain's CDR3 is CASSPGQGASGANVLTF. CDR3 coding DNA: TGTGCCAGTAGTCCCGGGCAGGGGGCCTCTGGGGCCAACGTCCTGACTTTC. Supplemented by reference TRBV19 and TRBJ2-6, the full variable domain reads DGGITQSPKYLFRKEGQNVTLSCEQNLNHDAMYWYRQDPGQGLRLIYYSQIVNDFQKGDIAEGYSVSREKKESFPLTVTSAQKNPTAFYLCASSPGQGASGANVLTFGAGSRLTVL.

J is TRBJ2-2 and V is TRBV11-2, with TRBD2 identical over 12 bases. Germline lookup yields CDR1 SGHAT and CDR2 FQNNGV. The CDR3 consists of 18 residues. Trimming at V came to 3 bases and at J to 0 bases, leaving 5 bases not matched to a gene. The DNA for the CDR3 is TGTGCCAGCAGCTTCCCGACTAGCGGGGGTGCGAACACCGGGGAGCTGTTTTTT. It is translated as CASSFPTSGGANTGELFF.

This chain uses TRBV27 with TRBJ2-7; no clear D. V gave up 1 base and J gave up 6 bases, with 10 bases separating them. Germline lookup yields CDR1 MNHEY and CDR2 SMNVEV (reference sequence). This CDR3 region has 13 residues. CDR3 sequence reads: CASSLWSRSEQYF. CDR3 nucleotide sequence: TGTGCCAGCAGTTTATGGAGTCGGAGCGAGCAGTACTTC.

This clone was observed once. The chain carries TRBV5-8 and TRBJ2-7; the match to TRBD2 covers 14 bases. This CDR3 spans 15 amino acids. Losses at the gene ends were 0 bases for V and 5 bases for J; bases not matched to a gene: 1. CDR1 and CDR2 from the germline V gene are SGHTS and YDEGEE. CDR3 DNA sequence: TGTGCCAGCAGCTTGGGACTAGCGGGAGGGAACGAGCAGTACTTC. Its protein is CASSLGLAGGNEQYF.